This passage covers 29 T cell receptor beta chains from one sample sequenced in a study of graft-versus-host responses after intestinal transplantation. Only in-frame clones appear in the TCRdb table, and some are missing; sequencing was by immunoSEQ multiplex PCR. The sample has about 130,000 clones, approximately 91% seen once. Antigens for these TCRs are unknown. The sample in question was unstimulated CD4+ T cells sorted from spleen or lymph node cells, obtained before intestinal transplant. The receptor set was obtained from a human donor who received an intestinal transplant.

V and J are TRBV6-1 and TRBJ2-7; D is possibly TRBD1 (5 bases). Germline V gene sequence: CDR1 MNHNS, CDR2 SASEGT. The CDR3 loop spans 13 amino acids. Trimming shortened V by 6 bases and J by 1 base, and 10 bases separated the two germline ends. The CDR3 here is CASRAGQSYEQYF. Written as DNA, the CDR3 is TGTGCCAGCAGGGCAGGGCAGTCCTACGAGCAGTACTTC.

The gene calls are TRBV5-1 and TRBJ2-2; 10 bases are shared with TRBD2. The CDR3 sequence is 16 residues long. With 0 bases clipped from V and 5 bases from J, the junction kept 4 bases outside the gene matches. Germline V CDR1 and CDR2: SGHRS, YFSETQ. As DNA, the CDR3 is TGCGCCAGCAGCTTGGAGCTAGCGGGAGTTACCGGGGAGCTGTTTTTT. Encoded protein: CASSLELAGVTGELFF.

J is TRBJ2-7 and V is TRBV10-1; no clear D. The CDR3 is 13 residues long. V was cut by 0 bases and J by 7 bases, with 10 bases left in between. Germline CDR1 is WNHNN and CDR2 is SYGVQD (reference sequence). This chain's CDR3 is CASSESNLREQYF. The CDR3 region has the DNA TGCGCCAGCAGTGAGTCGAATTTGAGGGAGCAGTACTTC.

The chain carries TRBV2 and TRBJ2-7, with D perhaps TRBD1 (6 bases). Germline V CDR1 and CDR2: SNHLY, FYNNEI. CDR3 size: 12 residues. V was clipped by 7 bases and J by 4 bases, with 11 bases between them. The DNA for the CDR3 is TGTGCCAGCACAGGGGTCTCGTACGAGCAGTACTTC. It specifies CASTGVSYEQYF.

The chain couples TRBV5-6 to TRBJ2-1; D assignment may be TRBD1 or TRBD2 (5 bases each). Germline values: CDR1 SGHDT, CDR2 YYEEEE. Trimming took 1 base from V and 3 from J, leaving 14 bases between them. The CDR3 runs 16 residues. CDR3 sequence: CASSLSLGPFYNEQFF. CDR3 coding DNA: TGTGCCAGCAGCTTGTCTTTGGGACCTTTCTACAATGAGCAGTTCTTC. Combining the CDR3 with reference TRBV5-6 and TRBJ2-1 gives the whole variable domain DAGVTQSPTHLIKTRGQQVTLRCSPKSGHDTVSWYQQALGQGPQFIFQYYEEEERQRGNFPDRFSGHQFPNYSSELNVNALLLGDSALYLCASSLSLGPFYNEQFFGPGTRLTVL.

The chain has TRBV18 and TRBJ2-4, with 10 nucleotides matching TRBD1. The CDR3 totals 16 residues. Germline loops: CDR1 KGHSH, CDR2 LQKENI. Trimming at V came to 2 bases and at J to 0 bases, leaving 1 base not matched to a gene. The CDR3 reads CASSPGQGVAKNIQYF. Here the CDR3 DNA reads TGTGCCAGCTCACCAGGACAGGGGGTAGCCAAAAACATTCAGTACTTC.

The CDR3, as DNA: TGTGCCAGTAGTATCACCGGGACAGGGTCCTACGAGCAGTACTTC. Its translation is CASSITGTGSYEQYF. V and J are TRBV19 and TRBJ2-7; 9 bases match TRBD1. The germline V gene encodes CDR1 LNHDA and CDR2 SQIVND (reference sequence). There are 15 residues in the CDR3. V was clipped by 3 bases and J by 1 base; unmatched bases: 4. Complete variable domain (other parts from reference TRBV19 and TRBJ2-7): DGGITQSPKYLFRKEGQNVTLSCEQNLNHDAMYWYRQDPGQGLRLIYYSQIVNDFQKGDIAEGYSVSREKKESFPLTVTSAQKNPTAFYLCASSITGTGSYEQYFGPGTRLTVT.

The V gene is TRBV7-6, the J gene TRBJ2-7; 7 bases are a match to TRBD1. The CDR3 is made up of 15 amino acids. The J segment lost 3 bases and the V segment lost 1 base, leaving 6 bases of the junction unmatched. CDR1 is SGHVS and CDR2 is FNYEAQ in the germline V gene. In DNA, the CDR3 is TGTGCCAGCAGCTTAGGGGGGACAGACGTCTACGAGCAGTACTTC. Amino acids: CASSLGGTDVYEQYF.

The chain recombines TRBV9 with TRBJ2-1; possible D gene TRBD2, 5 bases. CDR3 length: 15 residues. Germline-derived CDR1 and CDR2 are SGDLS and YYNGEE. Trimming shortened V by 3 bases and J by 4 bases, and 14 bases separated the two germline ends. The CDR3 region is CASSAAGLQYNEQFF. The CDR3 DNA follows: TGTGCCAGCAGCGCCGCCGGACTCCAATACAATGAGCAGTTCTTC.

CDR3 in DNA: TGTGCCAGCAGCCAATCGCCAGGGTGGGAGCAGTTCTTC. This codes for CASSQSPGWEQFF. The chain carries TRBV16 and TRBJ2-1; a possible D gene is TRBD1 (5 bases). Germline V CDR1 and CDR2: KGHSY, FQNENV. V lost 0 bases, J lost 10 bases, and 10 bases lay in between. The CDR3 has 13 residues.

The rearrangement uses TRBV29-1 and TRBJ2-1; D ambiguous. Germline CDR1 SQVTM, CDR2 ANQGSEA. The CDR3 sequence is 16 residues long. The V end lost 3 bases, the J end lost 0 bases, and 15 bases lay between the germline ends. CDR3 nucleotides: TGCAGCGTTGATGGGCTTGCGCAGAGCTCCTACAATGAGCAGTTCTTC. As protein: CSVDGLAQSSYNEQFF.

This clone turned up a few times. This chain connects TRBV29-1 to TRBJ2-2, with D perhaps matching TRBD1 or TRBD2 (5 bases each). The V end lost 7 bases, the J end lost 3 bases, and 15 bases lay between the germline ends. The CDR3 contains 14 residues. CDR1 and CDR2 (germline): SQVTM, ANQGSEA. The CDR3 is CSAQRGVDTGELFF. CDR3 coding DNA: TGCAGCGCCCAGAGAGGGGTAGACACCGGGGAGCTGTTTTTT.

This chain joins TRBV5-1 and TRBJ2-5, with unresolved D. With the DNA end fitting TRBJ2-7 better, the J assignment may be wrong. The CDR3 sequence is 15 residues long. Germline V lookup: CDR1 SGHRS, CDR2 YFSETQ. The CDR3 loop reads CASSFGMGQTYEQYF. The CDR3 nucleotides are TGCGCCAGCAGCTTTGGGATGGGCCAAACCTACGAGCAGTACTTC.

This clone was observed a few times. The chain links TRBV4-3 to TRBJ1-1; D not resolved. Trimming stripped 3 bases from V and 1 base from J, with 9 bases between. This CDR3 has 14 residues. Germline CDR1 and CDR2: LGHNA and YSLEER. The CDR3 bases are TGCGCCAGCAGCCAGGACGGAGGGAACACTGAAGCTTTCTTT. It yields the protein CASSQDGGNTEAFF.

The chain carries TRBV19 and TRBJ1-5; D is unresolved. Germline V gene lookup returns CDR1 LNHDA and CDR2 SQIVND (reference sequence). This CDR3 contains 12 residues. V lost 7 bases and J 9 bases, leaving 13 bases between the germline ends. In DNA form, the CDR3 reads TGTGCCAGTACCATATATAACCGGCCCCAGCATTTT. As protein: CASTIYNRPQHF. The whole variable domain, remainder taken from reference TRBV19 and TRBJ1-5, is DGGITQSPKYLFRKEGQNVTLSCEQNLNHDAMYWYRQDPGQGLRLIYYSQIVNDFQKGDIAEGYSVSREKKESFPLTVTSAQKNPTAFYLCASTIYNRPQHFGDGTRLSIL.

The chain combines TRBV2 with TRBJ2-5; TRBD1 matches at 7 bases. The assigned J gene may be wrong: the sequence end matches TRBJ2-7 better. Germline V gives CDR1 SNHLY, CDR2 FYNNEI. The CDR3 extends over 15 amino acids. The chain's CDR3 is CASSEDEGTVYEQYF. For the CDR3, the DNA is TGTGCCAGCAGTGAGGATGAAGGGACAGTCTACGAGCAGTACTTC.

CDR3 in amino acids: CASSFGGLSQPQHF. CDR3 DNA sequence: TGTGCCAGCAGCTTCGGGGGGTTATCTCAGCCCCAGCATTTT. V and J are TRBV7-9 and TRBJ1-5; a weak D match, TRBD1 (5 bases). Germline V gene data show CDR1 as SEHNR and CDR2 as FQNEAQ (reference sequence). The CDR3 is 14 amino acids. Trimming left V 3 bases short and J 6 bases short, with 12 bases between.

The chain has TRBV7-8 and TRBJ1-2; 10 nucleotides line up with TRBD1. V lost 6 bases and J lost 8; bases outside the gene matches: 0. This CDR3 has 11 amino acids. Per the germline V gene, CDR1 is SGHVS and CDR2 is FQNEAQ. CDR3 amino acids: CASRTGGGYTF. In DNA form, the CDR3 reads TGTGCCAGCAGGACAGGGGGCGGCTACACCTTC.

This CDR3 is CASSYDHNTEAFF. CDR3 in DNA: TGTGCCAGCAGTTACGATCATAACACTGAAGCTTTCTTT. The genes are TRBV6-5 and TRBJ1-1; D is undetermined. With 2 bases removed from V and 2 bases from J, the gap between germline ends came to 6 bases. Germline V gene data show CDR1 as MNHEY and CDR2 as SVGAGI. The CDR3 runs 13 residues.

This chain connects TRBV7-8 to TRBJ2-2; 7 bases line up with TRBD1. This CDR3 contains 16 residues. In germline, CDR1 is SGHVS, CDR2 FQNEAQ. J lost 0 bases, V lost 2 bases, and 3 bases had no gene match. The CDR3 region is CASSLTGTANTGELFF. CDR3 nucleotides: TGTGCCAGCAGCTTAACCGGGACAGCGAACACCGGGGAGCTGTTTTTT.

The chain is built from TRBV30 and TRBJ1-1; weak D call: TRBD1 (5 bases). Per the germline V gene, CDR1 is GTSNPN and CDR2 is SVGIG (reference sequence). The CDR3 consists of 13 residues. V lost 3 bases and J lost 7, with 15 bases in between. The CDR3 protein is CAWSLRGILEAFF. In nucleotides, the CDR3 is TGTGCCTGGAGCCTAAGGGGCATCCTTGAAGCTTTCTTT.

The chain combines TRBV18 with TRBJ2-7; tentative D call: TRBD2 (6 bases). The V end lost 3 bases, the J end lost 3 bases, and 12 bases lay between the germline ends. This CDR3 has 14 residues. Germline V lookup: CDR1 KGHSH, CDR2 LQKENI. This CDR3 reads CASSPGGISYEQYF. CDR3 DNA: TGTGCCAGCTCACCCGGCGGGATAAGCTACGAGCAGTACTTC.

The V call is TRBV5-6, the J call TRBJ2-7; 10 bases are shared with TRBD1. Germline V gene sequence: CDR1 SGHDT, CDR2 YYEEEE. This CDR3 is built from 16 residues. V lost 2 bases, J lost 3 bases, and 8 bases stayed unmatched. CDR3 in DNA: TGTGCCAGCAGCTTCAGATTTGGGACAGGGGACTACGAGCAGTACTTC. Its protein product is CASSFRFGTGDYEQYF.

This clone was observed a single time. The rearrangement joins TRBV7-2 to TRBJ2-4; 13 bases align to TRBD2. From germline, CDR1 is SGHTA and CDR2 FQGNSA. The length of the CDR3 is 14 residues. V was clipped by 4 bases and J by 13 bases; unmatched bases: 7. DNA of the CDR3: TGTGCCAGCAGCTCGGGACTAGCGGGACCTAAACAGTACTTC. As protein: CASSSGLAGPKQYF.

The chain has TRBV7-9 and TRBJ2-1; D is possibly TRBD1 or TRBD2 (5 bases each). The germline V gene has CDR1 SEHNR and CDR2 FQNEAQ (reference sequence). V was shortened by 5 bases and J by 4 bases, with 15 bases between the two germline ends. This CDR3 has 15 residues. CDR3 coding DNA: TGTGCCAGCAGCCGCAACGAGGGGTCGTACAATGAGCAGTTCTTC. It yields the protein CASSRNEGSYNEQFF.

The V gene is TRBV7-9, the J gene TRBJ2-3, with D unclear. V shed 3 bases and J shed 4 bases, with 11 bases lying between them. This CDR3 has 14 residues. CDR1 and CDR2 from the germline V gene are SEHNR and FQNEAQ (reference sequence). In nucleotides, the CDR3 is TGTGCCAGCAGCTTCACATCTGGGGCAGATACGCAGTATTTT. Encoded protein: CASSFTSGADTQYF.

The rearrangement uses TRBV2 and TRBJ1-5, with TRBD1 matching over 9 bases. Germline values: CDR1 SNHLY, CDR2 FYNNEI. This CDR3 has 13 amino acids. Trimming took 6 bases from V and 5 from J; bases not matched to a gene: 2. This CDR3 reads CASRTGGDQPQHF. DNA of the CDR3: TGTGCCAGCAGGACAGGGGGAGATCAGCCCCAGCATTTT.

This clone appeared once. The chain employs TRBV6-4 and TRBJ2-4; D gene unclear. Germline V lookup: CDR1 MRHNA, CDR2 SNTAGT. V was clipped by 0 bases and J by 9 bases, with 9 bases between them. The CDR3 loop spans 13 amino acids. CDR3: CASSDSGEGIQYF. For the CDR3, the DNA is TGTGCCAGCAGTGACTCGGGCGAAGGCATTCAGTACTTC.

The chain joins TRBV14 to TRBJ2-2; 11 bases match TRBD2. Losses at the gene ends were 4 bases for V and 8 bases for J; bases not matched to a gene: 6. Per germline, CDR1 SGHDN and CDR2 FVKESK. This CDR3 spans 15 amino acids. Written as DNA, the CDR3 is TGTGCCAGCAGCCTGGGACTAGCGGCCCGTGGGGAGCTGTTTTTT. Translation gives CASSLGLAARGELFF.